These 9 T cell receptor beta chains came from one sample sequenced in a study of T cells in localized non-small cell lung cancer. Assay used: immunoSEQ multiplex PCR; TCRdb lists only in-frame clones, some missing. Here the sample spans some 130,000 clones, about 90% being singletons. The input for sequencing was peripheral blood, taken before any cancer treatment. These receptors were collected from a female donor of 60 years or more with stage I lung adenocarcinoma.

This rearrangement joins TRBV15 to TRBJ2-7; TRBD2 is a possible D gene (6 bases). The V gene lost 1 base and the J gene lost 3 bases, with 16 bases spanning the gap. Germline V gives CDR1 LNHNV, CDR2 YYDKDF (reference sequence). This CDR3 region has 16 residues. The CDR3 spells CATSRGPGVGSYEQYF. The CDR3 DNA reads as TGTGCCACCAGCAGAGGCCCTGGGGTCGGGAGCTACGAGCAGTACTTC.

The rearrangement uses TRBV19 and TRBJ1-4, with 9 bases fitting TRBD1. With V trimmed by 8 bases and J by 9 bases, 10 bases remained unmatched. The CDR3 extends over 14 amino acids. Germline lookup yields CDR1 LNHDA and CDR2 SQIVND (reference sequence). The CDR3 is CASGTGGMGKKLFF. The CDR3 nucleotides read TGTGCCAGTGGAACAGGGGGCATGGGGAAAAAACTGTTTTTT.

This clone was observed a single time. This chain joins TRBV6-5 and TRBJ2-5; 10 nucleotides line up with TRBD1. Germline values: CDR1 MNHEY, CDR2 SVGAGI. With 11 bases clipped from V and 5 bases from J, the junction kept 11 bases outside the gene matches. The CDR3 extends over 14 amino acids. The CDR3 DNA is TGTGCCGCCCGGACAGGGGGGAGGGCGGAGACCCAGTACTTC. Its protein product is CAARTGGRAETQYF.

The J gene is TRBJ2-3, the V gene TRBV6-5; D is tentatively TRBD1 or TRBD2 (5 bases each). CDR1 MNHEY and CDR2 SVGAGI come from the germline V gene. The CDR3 spans 14 residues. Trimming took 6 bases from V and 4 from J, leaving 14 bases between them. The CDR3 protein is CASRGPGRADTQYF. CDR3 coding DNA: TGTGCCAGCAGGGGACCCGGACGGGCAGATACGCAGTATTTT.

The chain combines TRBV2 with TRBJ2-2; 10 bases align to TRBD2. The germline CDR1 and CDR2 sequences are SNHLY and FYNNEI. The CDR3 covers 16 residues. Losses at the gene ends were 6 bases for V and 2 bases for J; bases not matched to a gene: 6. Written as DNA, the CDR3 is TGTGCCAGCAGCCTAATAGCGGGAGGAAACACCGGGGAGCTGTTTTTT. Its translation: CASSLIAGGNTGELFF. Variable domain in full (rest from reference TRBV2 and TRBJ2-2): EPEVTQTPSHQVTQMGQEVILRCVPISNHLYFYWYRQILGQKVEFLVSFYNNEISEKSEIFDDQFSVERPDGSNFTLKIRSTKLEDSAMYFCASSLIAGGNTGELFFGEGSRLTVL.

This chain links TRBV7-9 with TRBJ2-1; 15 bases map to TRBD2. Germline CDR1 is SEHNR and CDR2 is FQNEAQ (reference sequence). V lost 4 bases and J lost 12; bases outside the gene matches: 16. CDR3 size: 18 residues. This CDR3 is CASSSPGLAGGLSRGQFF. Here the CDR3 DNA reads TGTGCCAGCAGCTCCCCGGGACTAGCGGGAGGCCTATCTCGCGGGCAGTTCTTC.

The chain combines TRBV6-6 with TRBJ1-5, with 8 bases aligning to TRBD1. V dropped 4 bases and J dropped 7; count of bases not matched to a gene: 6. The CDR3 covers 14 residues. The V gene's germline CDR1 is MNHNY and CDR2 SVGAGI (reference sequence). The CDR3 region is CASSSGQGDQPQHF. The DNA for the CDR3 is TGTGCCAGCAGTTCCGGACAGGGCGACCAGCCCCAGCATTTT.

The chain recombines TRBV30 with TRBJ2-3, with a weak D call TRBD1 (5 bases). The V gene's germline CDR1 is GTSNPN and CDR2 SVGIG (reference sequence). CDR3 length: 15 residues. Trimming pared 1 base from V and 0 bases from J, leaving 11 bases between. The CDR3 loop reads CAWSARTPSTDTQYF. The CDR3 nucleotides are TGTGCCTGGAGTGCCCGGACACCGAGCACAGATACGCAGTATTTT.

This chain connects TRBV11-3 to TRBJ2-1, with D perhaps matching TRBD1 (6 bases). The germline V gene has CDR1 SGHNT and CDR2 YENEEA. The CDR3 is 14 residues long. Trimming shortened V by 5 bases and J by 7 bases, and 15 bases separated the two germline ends. The CDR3: CASSQIQGTNEQFF. The CDR3 DNA reads TGTGCCAGCAGCCAGATACAGGGAACTAATGAGCAGTTCTTC.